The sample holds many counts of the clone carrying this T cell receptor (beta chain). These data originate in a study of T cells in Graves' hyperthyroidism and ophthalmopathy. CDR3 length: 17 residues. Germline CDR1 reads MNHNS; CDR2 reads SASEGT. V lost 1 base and J 3 bases, leaving 16 bases between the germline ends. Hyperthyroidism was newly diagnosed in patients aged 18 to 65 (duration under 2 months). PBMCs were collected from an approximately 10 ml volume of fresh peripheral blood. Authors of the study amplified TCR beta CDR3 regions from RNA transcripts. HTBI primers drove first-round RT-PCR of the TCR CDR3. TCRdb processed the multiplex PCR reads anew with MiXCR; each CDR3 protein has one entry. The sample lists hundreds of thousands of distinct CDR3 sequences, under 30% occurring once.

V and J are TRBV6-1 and TRBJ1-5; TRBD1 is a possible D gene (6 bases). The receptor was isolated from a middle-aged man with Graves' hyperthyroidism that later progressed to Graves' ophthalmopathy. The sequenced sample consisted of blood. The CDR3 DNA sequence: TGTGCCAGCAGTGAAGTGGCGCCGACAGGATACAATCAGCCCCAGCATTTT. This encodes CASSEVAPTGYNQPQHF.